The clone carrying this T cell receptor beta chain has a count of ten or more. Its target is unknown. This sample is drawn from a study of T-cell reconstitution after alpha-beta-depleted transplantation in children. Study-level results: Alpha-beta T cells about two months after transplant reportedly derived from several hundred expanded graft clones. Most T-cell counts and diversity one year after the transplant came from T cells that were newly produced. Certain patients had high TCRbeta diversity at day 60, and it came from recipient T cells and thymic progenitors that survived.

Construction of the TCRbeta library involved unique molecular identifiers. TCRdb called the PCR reads again in MiXCR, with one record for every CDR3 protein. This sample has 330,000 or so distinct CDR3 sequences; less than 9.5% occur once, and the top ten carry about 9.3%. The material was peripheral blood, obtained 360 days after TCRalphabeta/CD19-depleted stem cell transplant. The sequence derives from a female patient between 2 and 15 years old who had a stem cell transplant for Fanconi anemia, so the T cells may come from the graft donor.

The CDR3 DNA reads TGTGCCAGCAGGAAACAGGGGCAAGGGGAAGAGACCCAGTACTTC. Residues: CASRKQGQGEETQYF. This chain connects TRBV2 to TRBJ2-5; 7 nucleotides agree with TRBD1. CDR3 length: 15 residues. V dropped 6 bases and J dropped 3; count of bases not matched to a gene: 10. Germline V gene sequence: CDR1 SNHLY, CDR2 FYNNEI.